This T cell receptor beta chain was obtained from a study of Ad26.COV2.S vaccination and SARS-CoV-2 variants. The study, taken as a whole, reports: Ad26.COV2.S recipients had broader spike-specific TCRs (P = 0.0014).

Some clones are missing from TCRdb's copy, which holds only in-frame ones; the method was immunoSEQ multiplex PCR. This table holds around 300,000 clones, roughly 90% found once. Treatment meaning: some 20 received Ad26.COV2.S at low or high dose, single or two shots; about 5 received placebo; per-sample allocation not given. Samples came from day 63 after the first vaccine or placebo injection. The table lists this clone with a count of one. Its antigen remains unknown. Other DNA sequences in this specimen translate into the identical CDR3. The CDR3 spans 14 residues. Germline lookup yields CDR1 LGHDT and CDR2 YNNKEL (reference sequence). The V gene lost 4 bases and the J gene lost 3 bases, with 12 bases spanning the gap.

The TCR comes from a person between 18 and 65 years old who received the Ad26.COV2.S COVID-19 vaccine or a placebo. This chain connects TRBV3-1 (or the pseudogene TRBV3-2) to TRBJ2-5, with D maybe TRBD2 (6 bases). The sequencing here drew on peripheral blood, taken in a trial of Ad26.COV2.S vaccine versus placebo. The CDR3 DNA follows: TGTGCCAGCAGCCCCCGGGACTTGAAAGAGACCCAGTACTTC. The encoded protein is CASSPRDLKETQYF.